A selection of T cell receptor beta chains follows, all from one sample in a study of beta chain features in type 1 diabetes. Libraries were prepared by immunoSEQ multiplex PCR; TCRdb keeps only in-frame clonotypes and omits some of them. This table holds hundreds of thousands of clones, around 15% found once. Sequenced: naive CD4+ T cells from blood. The source of these receptors is a man aged 18-30 years in good health. Both conserved end residues are trimmed from each CDR3. The order of the fields is V gene, J gene, clone size, CDR3 protein. Not every row has a clone size; where given, it reads once, few, many or a size class.

>TRBV5-1|TRBJ2-7|.
ASTPRTGGGYEQY
>TRBV6-6|TRBJ2-1|.
ASSYPSGKAYNEQF
>TRBV14|TRBJ2-1|many
ASSRLKNEQF
>TRBV7-2|TRBJ1-1|few
ASSPGTANTEAF
>TRBV15|TRBJ2-7|few
ATSRDRQGNEQY
>TRBV9|TRBJ1-2|few
ASSNRQGHGYT
>TRBV28|TRBJ1-5|.
ASSLGPPQPQH
>TRBV4-1|TRBJ2-4|few
ASSQGSQGARAKNIQY
>TRBV7-6|TRBJ2-7|.
ASSAPGQAPYEQY
>TRBV18|TRBJ2-7|few
ASSPYGAGTYEQY
>TRBV25-1|TRBJ1-2|.
ASSEFGNYGYT
>TRBV19|TRBJ2-1|.
ASSIWGAYNEQF
>TRBV7-2|TRBJ1-1|few
ASSLAWGNTEAF
>TRBV15|TRBJ2-1|few
ATSRDAGLADNEQF
>TRBV29-1|TRBJ2-5|few
SVRDPGSGESETQY
>TRBV7-2|TRBJ2-7|.
ASSSEDREGYEQY
>TRBV7-9|TRBJ1-6|.
ASSFRQGMDSPLH
>TRBV6-5|TRBJ1-2|.
ASSYSMRGGDGYT
>TRBV28|TRBJ1-2|few
ASTGQGFGYT
>TRBV28|TRBJ2-5|.
ASSWGQGVGKTQY
>TRBV30|TRBJ2-3|.
AWTRDSPHTQY
>TRBV4-1|TRBJ2-7|.
ASSLGPGGETYEQY
>TRBV10-3|TRBJ1-2|few
ATSPGIDNYGYT
>TRBV5-1|TRBJ2-3|.
ASSLGRDYLRGTDTQY
>TRBV4-3|TRBJ1-3|.
ASRGDSEHTIY
>TRBV7-9|TRBJ2-7|few
ASSFGQRYEQY
>TRBV5-1|TRBJ1-4|.
ASSWAGGTNEKLF
>TRBV9|TRBJ1-5|.
ASSDGHLQPQH
>TRBV10-2|TRBJ1-2|.
ASSESGRQGTANYGYT
>TRBV7-9|TRBJ2-5|few
ASRAVTGSGETQY
>TRBV6-6|TRBJ2-5|.
ASMRRETQY
>TRBV15|TRBJ2-7|.
ATSSGAHYEQY
>TRBV14|TRBJ2-3|.
ASSQARGRAQY
>TRBV7-9|TRBJ2-3|.
ASSLEASGSRTDTQY
>TRBV7-8|TRBJ1-2|few
ASSWNPDNYGYT
>TRBV7-9|TRBJ2-4|many
ASSLPAKNIQY
>TRBV23-1|TRBJ1-2|few
ASSHRQNYGYT
>TRBV7-2|TRBJ1-6|.
ASRPGWNSPLH
>TRBV9|TRBJ2-6|.
ARSPRTGGASGANVLT
>TRBV25-1|TRBJ2-1|few
ASSLGGHRRRNEQF
>TRBV23-1|TRBJ2-2|few
ASSQSRVGTGELF
>TRBV7-2|TRBJ2-7|.
ASSASTGPFSYEQY
>TRBV7-2|TRBJ2-7|few
ASSLVTSGGSVSYEQY
>TRBV10-3|TRBJ1-1|.
ATSKEGVETF
>TRBV19|TRBJ1-3|few
ASSATGGSGNTIY
>TRBV7-2|TRBJ2-7|.
ASSSWPYEQY
>TRBV7-2|TRBJ2-7|few
ASSQEGEQY
>TRBV19|TRBJ2-3|.
ATPPTDSGPDTQY
>TRBV28|TRBJ2-2|.
ASSLYSDTGELF
>TRBV28|TRBJ1-1|few
ASSLTTGNTEAF
>TRBV4-3|TRBJ1-1|.
ASSLIQGGGTEAF
>TRBV4-3|TRBJ1-1|.
ASSHHRRTVNTEAF
>TRBV29-1|TRBJ2-7|.
SVARILSSYEQY